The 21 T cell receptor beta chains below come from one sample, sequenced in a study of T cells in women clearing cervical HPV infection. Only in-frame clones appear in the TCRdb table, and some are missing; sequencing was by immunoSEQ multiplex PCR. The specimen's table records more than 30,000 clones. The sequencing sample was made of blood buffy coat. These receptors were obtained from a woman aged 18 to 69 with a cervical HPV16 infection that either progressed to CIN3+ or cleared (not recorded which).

The CDR3 is CASSPTASEAQYF. CDR3 DNA (partial): TGTGCCAGCTCACCGACAGCATCAGAGGCG. V is TRBV18 and J is TRBJ2-3; D perhaps matches TRBD1 (5 bases). The read terminates 3 residues before the CDR3 end, so the remaining end is supplied by the germline J gene. The CDR3 has 13 residues. Germline V gene sequence: CDR1 KGHSH, CDR2 LQKENI.

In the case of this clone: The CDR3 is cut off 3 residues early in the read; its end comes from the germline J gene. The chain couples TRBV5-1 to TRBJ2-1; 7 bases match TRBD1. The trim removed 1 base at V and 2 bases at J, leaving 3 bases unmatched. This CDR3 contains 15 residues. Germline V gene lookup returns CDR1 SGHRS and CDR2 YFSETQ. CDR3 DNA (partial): TGCGCCAGCAGCTTGCAAGGGACAGCCTACAATGAG. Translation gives CASSLQGTAYNE. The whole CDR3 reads CASSLQGTAYNEQFF. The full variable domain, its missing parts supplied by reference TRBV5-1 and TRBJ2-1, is KAGVTQTPRYLIKTRGQQVTLSCSPISGHRSVSWYQQTPGQGLQFLFEYFSETQRNKGNFPGRFSGRQFSNSRSEMNVSTLELGDSALYLCASSLQGTAYNEQFFGPGTRLTVL.

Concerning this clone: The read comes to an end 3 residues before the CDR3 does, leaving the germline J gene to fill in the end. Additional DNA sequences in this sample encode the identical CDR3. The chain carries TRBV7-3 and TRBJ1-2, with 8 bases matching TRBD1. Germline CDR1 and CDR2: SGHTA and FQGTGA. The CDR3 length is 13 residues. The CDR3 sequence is CASSLHGQGGYTF. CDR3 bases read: TGTGCCAGCAGCTTACATGGACAGGGAGGC.

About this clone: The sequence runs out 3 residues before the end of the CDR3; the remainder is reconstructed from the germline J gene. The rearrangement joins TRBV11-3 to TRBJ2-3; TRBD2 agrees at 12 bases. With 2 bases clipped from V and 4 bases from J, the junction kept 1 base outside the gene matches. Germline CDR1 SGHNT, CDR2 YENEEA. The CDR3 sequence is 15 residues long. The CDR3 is CASSLRLAGADTQYF. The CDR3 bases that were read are TGTGCCAGCAGCTTAAGACTAGCGGGAGCAGATACG.

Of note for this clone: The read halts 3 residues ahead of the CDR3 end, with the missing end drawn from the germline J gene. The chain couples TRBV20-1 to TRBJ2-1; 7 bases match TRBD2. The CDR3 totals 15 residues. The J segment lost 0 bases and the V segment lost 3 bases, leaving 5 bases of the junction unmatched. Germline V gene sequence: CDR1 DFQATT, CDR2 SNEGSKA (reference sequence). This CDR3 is CSASAGANSYNEQFF. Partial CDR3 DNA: TGCAGTGCTAGTGCGGGAGCTAACTCCTACAATGAG.

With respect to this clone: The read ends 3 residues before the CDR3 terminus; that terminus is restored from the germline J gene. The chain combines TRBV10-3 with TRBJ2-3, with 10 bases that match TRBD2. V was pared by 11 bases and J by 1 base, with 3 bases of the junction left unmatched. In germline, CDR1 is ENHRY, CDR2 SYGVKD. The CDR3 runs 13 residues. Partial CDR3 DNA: TGTGCCGTCGGACTAGCGGGCACAGATACG. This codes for CAVGLAGTDT. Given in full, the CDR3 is CAVGLAGTDTQYF.

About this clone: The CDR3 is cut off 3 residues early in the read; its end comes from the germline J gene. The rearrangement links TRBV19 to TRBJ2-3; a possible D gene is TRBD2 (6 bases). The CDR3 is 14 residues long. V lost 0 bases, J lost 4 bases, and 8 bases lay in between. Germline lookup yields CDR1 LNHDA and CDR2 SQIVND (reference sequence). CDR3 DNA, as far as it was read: TGTGCCAGTAGTATAGATCCTAGCGCAGATACG. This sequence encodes CASSIDPSADT. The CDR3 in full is CASSIDPSADTQYF.

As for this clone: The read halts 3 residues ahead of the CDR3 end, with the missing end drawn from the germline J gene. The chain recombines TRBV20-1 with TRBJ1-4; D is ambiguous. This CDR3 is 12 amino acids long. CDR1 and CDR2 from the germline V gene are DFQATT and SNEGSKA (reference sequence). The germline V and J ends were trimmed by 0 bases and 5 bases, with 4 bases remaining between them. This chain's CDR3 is CSARDRNEKLFF. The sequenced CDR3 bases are TGCAGTGCTAGAGACAGAAATGAAAAA.

The CDR3 sequence: CSAIRGLGSSPLHF. The part of the CDR3 DNA that was read is TGCAGTGCCATCAGGGGCCTCGGGTCTTCACCC. V gene TRBV20-1 combines with J gene TRBJ1-6; TRBD1 might be the D (6 bases). The read is 3 residues too short to cover the CDR3 end, so that end is filled in from the germline J gene. In germline, CDR1 is DFQATT, CDR2 SNEGSKA (reference sequence). This CDR3 has 14 residues. V lost 6 bases, J lost 9 bases, and 18 bases lay in between.

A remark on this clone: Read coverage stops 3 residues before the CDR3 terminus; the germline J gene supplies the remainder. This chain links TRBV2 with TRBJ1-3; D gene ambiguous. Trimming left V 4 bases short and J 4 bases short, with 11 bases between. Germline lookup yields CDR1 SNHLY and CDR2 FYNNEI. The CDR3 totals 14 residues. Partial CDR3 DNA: TGTGCCAGCAGTGGGCCGACTCCGGGAAACACC. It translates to CASSGPTPGNT. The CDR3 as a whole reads CASSGPTPGNTIYF.

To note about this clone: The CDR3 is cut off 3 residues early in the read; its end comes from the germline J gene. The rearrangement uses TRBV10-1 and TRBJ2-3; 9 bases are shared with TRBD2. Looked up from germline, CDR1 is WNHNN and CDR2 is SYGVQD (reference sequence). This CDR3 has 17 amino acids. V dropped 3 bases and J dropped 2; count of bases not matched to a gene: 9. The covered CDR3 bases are TGCGCCAGCAGTGAAGATAAACTAGCGGGTTCCACAGATACG. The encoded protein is CASSEDKLAGSTDT. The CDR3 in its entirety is CASSEDKLAGSTDTQYF.

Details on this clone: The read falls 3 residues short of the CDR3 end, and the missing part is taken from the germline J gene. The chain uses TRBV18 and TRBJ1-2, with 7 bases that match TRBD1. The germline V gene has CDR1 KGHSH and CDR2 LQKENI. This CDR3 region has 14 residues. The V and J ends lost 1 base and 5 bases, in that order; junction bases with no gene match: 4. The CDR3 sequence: CASSPQGARYGYTF. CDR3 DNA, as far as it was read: TGTGCCAGCTCACCACAGGGGGCAAGGTATGGC.

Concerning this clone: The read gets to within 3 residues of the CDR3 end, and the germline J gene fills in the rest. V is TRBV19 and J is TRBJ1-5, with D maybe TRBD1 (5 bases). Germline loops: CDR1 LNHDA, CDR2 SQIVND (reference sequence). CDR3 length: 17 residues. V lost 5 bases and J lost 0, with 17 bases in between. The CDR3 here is CASSQGLKGYSNQPQHF. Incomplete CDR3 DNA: TGTGCCAGTAGTCAAGGTCTCAAGGGGTATAGCAATCAGCCC. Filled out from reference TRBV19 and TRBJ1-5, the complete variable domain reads DGGITQSPKYLFRKEGQNVTLSCEQNLNHDAMYWYRQDPGQGLRLIYYSQIVNDFQKGDIAEGYSVSREKKESFPLTVTSAQKNPTAFYLCASSQGLKGYSNQPQHFGDGTRLSIL.

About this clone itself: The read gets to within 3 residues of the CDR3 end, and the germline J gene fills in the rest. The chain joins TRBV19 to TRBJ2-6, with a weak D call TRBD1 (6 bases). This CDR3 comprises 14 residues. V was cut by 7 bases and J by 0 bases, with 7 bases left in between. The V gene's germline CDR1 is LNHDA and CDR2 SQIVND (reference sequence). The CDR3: CASTTGSGANVLTF. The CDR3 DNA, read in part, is TGTGCCAGTACGACAGGCTCTGGGGCCAACGTC.

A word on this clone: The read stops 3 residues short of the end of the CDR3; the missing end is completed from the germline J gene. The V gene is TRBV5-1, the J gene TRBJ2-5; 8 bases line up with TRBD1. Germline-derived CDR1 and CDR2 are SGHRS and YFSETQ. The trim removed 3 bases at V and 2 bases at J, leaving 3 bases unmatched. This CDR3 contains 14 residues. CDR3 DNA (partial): TGCGCCAGCAGCTGGACAGGGATTCAAGAGACC. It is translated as CASSWTGIQET. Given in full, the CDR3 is CASSWTGIQETQYF.

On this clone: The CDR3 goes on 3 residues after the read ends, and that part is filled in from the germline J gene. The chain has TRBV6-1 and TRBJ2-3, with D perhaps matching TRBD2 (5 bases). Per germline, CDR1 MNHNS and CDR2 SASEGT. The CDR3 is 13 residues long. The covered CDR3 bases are TGTGCCAGCAGTGAAGTCCAGGAGGCGACG. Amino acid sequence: CASSEVQEAT. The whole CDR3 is CASSEVQEATQYF.

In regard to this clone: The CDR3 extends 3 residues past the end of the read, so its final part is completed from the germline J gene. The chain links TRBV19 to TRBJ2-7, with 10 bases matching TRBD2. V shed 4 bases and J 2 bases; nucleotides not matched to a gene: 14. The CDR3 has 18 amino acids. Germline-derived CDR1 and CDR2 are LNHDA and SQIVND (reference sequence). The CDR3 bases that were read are TGTGCCAGTAGTAATTACGGATCCCGGACTAGCGGTACCTACGAG. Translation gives CASSNYGSRTSGTYE. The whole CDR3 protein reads CASSNYGSRTSGTYEQYF.

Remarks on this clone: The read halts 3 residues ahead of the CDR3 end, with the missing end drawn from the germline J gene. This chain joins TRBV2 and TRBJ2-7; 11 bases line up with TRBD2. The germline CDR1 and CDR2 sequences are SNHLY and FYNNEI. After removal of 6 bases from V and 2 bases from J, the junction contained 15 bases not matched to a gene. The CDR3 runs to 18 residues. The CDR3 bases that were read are TGTGCCAGCAGCCCGGACAGACGTCTACTAGCGGGAGCCTACGAG. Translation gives CASSPDRRLLAGAYE. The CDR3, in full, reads CASSPDRRLLAGAYEQYF. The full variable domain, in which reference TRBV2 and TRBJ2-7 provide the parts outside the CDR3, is EPEVTQTPSHQVTQMGQEVILRCVPISNHLYFYWYRQILGQKVEFLVSFYNNEISEKSEIFDDQFSVERPDGSNFTLKIRSTKLEDSAMYFCASSPDRRLLAGAYEQYFGPGTRLTVT.

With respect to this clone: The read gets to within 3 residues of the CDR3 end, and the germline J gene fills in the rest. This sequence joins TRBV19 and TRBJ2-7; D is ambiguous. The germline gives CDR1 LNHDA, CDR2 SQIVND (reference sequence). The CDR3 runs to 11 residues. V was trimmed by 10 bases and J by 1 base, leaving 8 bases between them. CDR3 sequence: CATTDSYEQYF. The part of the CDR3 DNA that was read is TGTGCCACCACAGATTCCTACGAG.

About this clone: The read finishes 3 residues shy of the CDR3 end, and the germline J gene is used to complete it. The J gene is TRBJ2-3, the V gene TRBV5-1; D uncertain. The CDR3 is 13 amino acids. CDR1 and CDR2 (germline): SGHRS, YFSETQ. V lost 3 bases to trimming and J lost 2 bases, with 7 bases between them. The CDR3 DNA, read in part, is TGCGCCAGCAGCTCCGAACACACAGATACG. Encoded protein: CASSSEHTDT. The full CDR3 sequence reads CASSSEHTDTQYF.

The CDR3 loop reads CSAVDRHRGYEQYF. CDR3 DNA (partial): TGCAGCGCCGTCGACAGGCACAGGGGTTACGAG. The chain links TRBV29-1 to TRBJ2-7, with 7 bases fitting TRBD1. The CDR3 end is not reached by the read, which stops 3 residues before it; the germline J gene fills it in. The CDR3 is 14 amino acids. Germline V gene sequence: CDR1 SQVTM, CDR2 ANQGSEA. Trimming took 7 bases from V and 4 from J; bases not matched to a gene: 13.